What follows describes a single T cell receptor (beta chain). Its cognate antigen is unknown. Sorting based on CD45RO/CCR7/CD25/CD127/CD95/CD27 separated CD4+ naive, central memory, regulatory and stem cell-like memory cells. cDNA synthesis used the whole RNA isolate, giving expressed TCRB sequences. Assay: immunoSEQ multiplex PCR; the TCRdb copy retains only in-frame clones and omits some. The table shows 390,000 or so clones, with about 14% occurring only once. Per germline, CDR1 SGHTA and CDR2 FQGTGA. V shed 3 bases and J shed 2 bases, with 11 bases lying between them. The CDR3 covers 15 residues. The sample comes from a study of beta chain features in type 1 diabetes. Study conclusions and caveats: No resolution was reached here on whether HLA type influences TCRB rearrangement.

The sample comprised naive CD4+ T cells from blood. The TCR was taken from a man younger than 45 in good health. The V gene is TRBV7-3, the J gene TRBJ2-1; TRBD2 is a possible D gene (6 bases). The CDR3 DNA reads TGTGCCAGCAGCTTGGAGCGGGCCGCCTACAATGAGCAGTTCTTC. Encoded protein: CASSLERAAYNEQFF.